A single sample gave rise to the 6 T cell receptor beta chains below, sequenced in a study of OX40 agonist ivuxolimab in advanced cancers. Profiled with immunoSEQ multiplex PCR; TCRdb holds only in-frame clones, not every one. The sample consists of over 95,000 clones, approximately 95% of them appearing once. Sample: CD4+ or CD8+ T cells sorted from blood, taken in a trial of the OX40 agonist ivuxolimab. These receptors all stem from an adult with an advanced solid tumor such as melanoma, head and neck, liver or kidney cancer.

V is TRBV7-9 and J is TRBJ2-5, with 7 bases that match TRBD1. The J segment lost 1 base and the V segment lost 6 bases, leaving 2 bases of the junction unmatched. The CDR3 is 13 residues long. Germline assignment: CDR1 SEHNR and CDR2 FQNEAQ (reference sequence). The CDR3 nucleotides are TGTGCCAGCAGTGGGACAGCCCAAGAGACCCAGTACTTC. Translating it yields CASSGTAQETQYF.

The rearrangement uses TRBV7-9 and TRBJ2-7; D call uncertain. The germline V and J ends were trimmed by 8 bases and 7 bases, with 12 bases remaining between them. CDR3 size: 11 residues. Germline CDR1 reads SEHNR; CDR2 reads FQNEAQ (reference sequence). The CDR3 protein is CASPLGEEQYF. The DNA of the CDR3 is TGTGCCAGCCCCCTCGGTGAAGAGCAGTACTTC.

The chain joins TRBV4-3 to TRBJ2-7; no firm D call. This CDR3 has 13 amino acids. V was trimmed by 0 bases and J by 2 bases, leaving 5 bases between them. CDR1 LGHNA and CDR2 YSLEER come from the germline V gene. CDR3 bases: TGCGCCAGCAGCCAAGATTTGACCTACGAGCAGTACTTC. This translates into CASSQDLTYEQYF.

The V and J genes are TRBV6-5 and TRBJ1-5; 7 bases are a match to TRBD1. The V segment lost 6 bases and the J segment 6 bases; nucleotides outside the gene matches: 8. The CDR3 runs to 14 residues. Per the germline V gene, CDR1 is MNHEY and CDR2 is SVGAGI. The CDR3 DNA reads TGTGCCAGCAGACGGGTCCCAGGGGGTCAGCCCCAGCATTTT. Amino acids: CASRRVPGGQPQHF.

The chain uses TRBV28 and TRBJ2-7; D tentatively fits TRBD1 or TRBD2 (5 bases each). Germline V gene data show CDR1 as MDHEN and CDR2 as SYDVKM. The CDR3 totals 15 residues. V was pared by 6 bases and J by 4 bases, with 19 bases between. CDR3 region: CASSTRDGGLYEQYF. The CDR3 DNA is TGTGCCAGCAGCACCCGGGACGGAGGCTTGTACGAGCAGTACTTC.

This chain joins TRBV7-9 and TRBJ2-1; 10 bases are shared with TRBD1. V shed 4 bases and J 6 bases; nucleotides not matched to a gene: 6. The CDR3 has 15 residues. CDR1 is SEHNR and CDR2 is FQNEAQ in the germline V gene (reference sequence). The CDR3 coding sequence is TGTGCCAGCAGCTCATCCCGGGACAGGGGCAATGAGCAGTTCTTC. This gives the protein CASSSSRDRGNEQFF. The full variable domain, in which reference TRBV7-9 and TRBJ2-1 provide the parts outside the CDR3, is DTGVSQNPRHKITKRGQNVTFRCDPISEHNRLYWYRQTLGQGPEFLTYFQNEAQLEKSRLLSDRFSAERPKGSFSTLEIQRTEQGDSAMYLCASSSSRDRGNEQFFGPGTRLTVL.